Presented here are 10 T cell receptor beta chains from one specimen sequenced in a study of T and B cells in COVID-19 patients. TRB rearrangements were amplified by multiplex PCR with BIOMED2 TRB-A/B primers. Each CDR3 protein gets one entry after TCRdb re-called the multiplex PCR reads with MiXCR. The sample lists about 2,900 distinct CDR3 sequences, about a quarter seen once, with about 25% in the top ten. Blood genomic DNA input for TRB amplification was 250-500 ng. The specimen was blood. Every receptor here comes from a human donor with active COVID-19.

V is TRBV20-1 and J is TRBJ2-1, with D possibly being TRBD2 (5 bases). The CDR3 totals 16 residues. In germline, CDR1 is DFQATT, CDR2 SNEGSKA (reference sequence). V was clipped by 1 base and J by 4 bases, with 17 bases between them. DNA for the CDR3: TGCAGTGCTAGAGTTTCGGTGGGGAGAAATTACAATGAGCAGTTCTTC. Translating it yields CSARVSVGRNYNEQFF.

This clonotype ranks as medium-sized. The V call is TRBV6-5, the J call TRBJ2-1, with 11 bases fitting TRBD2. V lost 0 bases, J lost 9 bases, and 4 bases stayed unmatched. This CDR3 is built from 15 residues. Germline-derived CDR1 and CDR2 are MNHEY and SVGAGI. CDR3 loop: CASSYSLAGGGEQFF. DNA of the CDR3: TGTGCCAGCAGTTACTCGCTAGCGGGGGGTGGTGAGCAGTTCTTC.

V and J are TRBV20-1 and TRBJ2-7, with 8 bases lining up with TRBD2. Trimming took 4 bases from V and 5 from J; bases not matched to a gene: 7. Germline V gives CDR1 DFQATT, CDR2 SNEGSKA (reference sequence). The CDR3 length is 13 residues. The CDR3 is CSAKRGGVDEQYF. As DNA, the CDR3 is TGCAGTGCTAAACGGGGGGGTGTGGACGAGCAGTACTTC.

By share, this clonotype ranks as medium-sized. The CDR3 DNA sequence: TGTGCCAGCAGTTTGGTCTTGGTGAGGGGCACCGGGGAGCTGTTTTTT. This gives the protein CASSLVLVRGTGELFF. The V and J genes are TRBV12-3 or TRBV12-4 and TRBJ2-2, with D possibly called TRBD1 or TRBD2 (5 bases each). This CDR3 region has 16 residues. Trimming stripped 3 bases from V and 4 bases from J, with 15 bases between.

This clonotype is judged medium-sized. V is TRBV5-1 and J is TRBJ1-4, with D possibly TRBD1 on 5 matching bases. The germline gives CDR1 SGHRS, CDR2 YFSETQ. The CDR3 sequence is 15 residues long. Trimming removed 0 bases at V and 7 bases at J, with 13 bases between. CDR3 coding DNA: TGCGCCAGCAGCTTGGTAGGTAGGGACGGTGAAAAACTGTTTTTT. Protein product: CASSLVGRDGEKLFF.

This chain links TRBV20-1 with TRBJ2-1, with D possibly called TRBD1 or TRBD2 (5 bases each). CDR3 size: 16 residues. V was trimmed by 0 bases and J by 6 bases, leaving 18 bases between them. Germline CDR1 DFQATT, CDR2 SNEGSKA (reference sequence). This CDR3 is CSARDYRGAVVNEQFF. The CDR3 DNA reads as TGCAGTGCTAGAGATTATAGAGGGGCGGTAGTCAATGAGCAGTTCTTC.

This clonotype is medium-sized in the sample. This chain connects TRBV19 to TRBJ1-6; TRBD1 matches at 8 bases. The junction had 6 bases not matched to a gene; V was cut back by 1 base and J by 7 bases. Germline V gives CDR1 LNHDA, CDR2 SQIVND (reference sequence). CDR3 length: 16 amino acids. In DNA, the CDR3 is TGTGCCAGTAGTATAGGAGGACAGGGACTAAATTCACCCCTCCACTTT. It translates to CASSIGGQGLNSPLHF.

This clonotype counts as medium-sized. CDR3 sequence: CASSHKPGGRYNEQFF. CDR3 nucleotides: TGTGCCAGCAGCCACAAACCGGGGGGGCGGTACAATGAGCAGTTCTTC. The J gene is TRBJ2-1, the V gene TRBV6-5, with 8 bases identical to TRBD2. Germline V CDR1 and CDR2: MNHEY, SVGAGI. The CDR3 extends over 16 amino acids. Unmatched junction bases numbered 11, after V lost 6 bases and J lost 4 bases.

This rearrangement joins TRBV6-1 to TRBJ1-1; the D is unclear. The V end lost 1 base, the J end lost 0 bases, and 12 bases lay between the germline ends. In germline, CDR1 is MNHNS, CDR2 SASEGT. The CDR3 runs 16 residues. The CDR3 DNA reads TGTGCCAGCAGTGAAGTCCGGAGACGGCTGAACACTGAAGCTTTCTTT. This translates into CASSEVRRRLNTEAFF.

By proportion, this clonotype is medium-sized. The gene calls are TRBV7-9 and TRBJ1-6, with TRBD1 matching 8 bases. Trimming removed 6 bases from V and 10 bases from J; junction bases left unmatched: 14. Germline CDR1 and CDR2: SEHNR and FQNEAQ (reference sequence). This CDR3 has 16 amino acids. CDR3 nucleotide sequence: TGTGCCAGCAGTCGGACCCAGGGGGCCCACGACTCACCCCTCCACTTT. Its translation is CASSRTQGAHDSPLHF.